A few counts support the clone carrying this T cell receptor beta chain. This record comes from a study of blood T cells in healthy people across ages. Combining a sample-barcoded 5' primer with a J-beta primer mix, a second PCR ran for 7 to 11 cycles. TCRdb passed the 5' RACE reads through MiXCR, listing each CDR3 protein once. The repertoire holds 1,800,000 or so distinct CDR3 sequences, more than 35% seen once, with under 30% in the top ten. The CDR3 length is 13 residues. Trimming pared 6 bases from V and 2 bases from J, leaving 12 bases between. Per germline, CDR1 DFQATT and CDR2 SNEGSKA (reference sequence).

This TCR was sampled from a human donor in good health. The specimen sequenced was blood. The rearrangement joins TRBV20-1 to TRBJ2-3, with TRBD2 as a possible D gene (7 bases). CDR3 sequence: CSAGGGVTDTQYF. In DNA, the CDR3 is TGCAGTGCAGGGGGGGGTGTCACAGATACGCAGTATTTT.